This T cell receptor (beta chain) derives from a study of blood T cell repertoires in COVID-19. Study information: PBMCs, B-cell-depleted T cells, or T cells provided the cDNA or gDNA that made up the material.

The data were produced by immunoSEQ multiplex PCR, yet TCRdb's version contains in-frame clones alone and is incomplete. This sample carries 120,000 or so clones, roughly 85% of them seen once, and the ten largest clones take approximately 25%. Per germline, CDR1 KGHDR and CDR2 SFDVKD. V was clipped by 9 bases and J by 7 bases, with 15 bases between them. The CDR3 is made up of 13 amino acids. This sequence was found in a human donor in a cohort sampled during active COVID-19. The specimen was peripheral blood. The genes are TRBV24-1 and TRBJ2-1, with D tentatively TRBD2 (7 bases). The CDR3 bases are TGTGCCACCGGGCGGGAGAGGGGGAATGAGCAGTTCTTC. Translating gives CATGRERGNEQFF.